This T cell receptor beta chain was retrieved from a study of follicular helper T cells after annual influenza vaccination. The wider study: Sampling occurred days 0, 7 and 28 after each influenza vaccination. Across the 2013-2014, 2014-2015 and 2015-2016 vaccination seasons, some subjects were resampled.

Generated by immunoSEQ multiplex PCR, the TCRdb table keeps only in-frame clones and is missing some. Of 8,500 to 9,000 clones listed, 82% were seen once; the top ten hold roughly 4.3%. General study results and limits: Each annual vaccination recalled recurring oligoclonal ICOS+CD38+ cTfh clonotypes.

The time point denotes: 2015-2016 season, 7 days after influenza vaccination. Sorted cTfh were non-naive CD4+CXCR5+PD-1+, either ICOS+CD38+ or ICOS-CD38-. Details on this clone: Its antigen is not identified.

This CDR3 spans 16 amino acids. The specimen was CXCR5+ CD38- circulating T follicular helper cells from blood, collected 7 days after influenza vaccination. The subset was: circulating Tfh, non-naive CD4+CXCR5+PD-1+ (ICOS+CD38+ or ICOS-CD38-). The chain employs TRBV21-1 and TRBJ1-2. TRBV21-1 counts as a pseudogene. The sequence was collected from an adult who received the influenza vaccine. CDR3 residues: CASSKALEDSNYGYTF. The CDR3 bases are TGTGCCAGCAGCAAAGCGCTTGAGGACTCTAACTATGGCTACACCTTC.